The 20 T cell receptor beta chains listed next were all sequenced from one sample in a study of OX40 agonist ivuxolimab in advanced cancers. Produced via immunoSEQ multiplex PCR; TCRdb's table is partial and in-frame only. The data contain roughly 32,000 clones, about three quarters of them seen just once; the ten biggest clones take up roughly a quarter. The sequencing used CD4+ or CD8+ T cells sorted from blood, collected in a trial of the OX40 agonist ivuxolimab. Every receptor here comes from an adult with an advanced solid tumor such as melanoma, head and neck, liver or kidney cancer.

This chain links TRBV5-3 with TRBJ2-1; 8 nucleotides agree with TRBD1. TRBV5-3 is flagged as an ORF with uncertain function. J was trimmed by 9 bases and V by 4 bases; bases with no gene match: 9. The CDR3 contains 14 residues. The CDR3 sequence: CARSRDRGMAEQFF. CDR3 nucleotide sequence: TGTGCCAGAAGCCGCGACAGGGGTATGGCTGAGCAGTTCTTC.

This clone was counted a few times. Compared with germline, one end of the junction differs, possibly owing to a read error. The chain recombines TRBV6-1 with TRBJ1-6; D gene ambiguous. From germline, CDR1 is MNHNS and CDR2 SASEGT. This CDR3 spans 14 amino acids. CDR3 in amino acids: CASRESSYNSPLHF. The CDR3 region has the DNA TGTGCCAGCCGTGAGAGCTCCTATAATTCACCCCTCCACTTT.

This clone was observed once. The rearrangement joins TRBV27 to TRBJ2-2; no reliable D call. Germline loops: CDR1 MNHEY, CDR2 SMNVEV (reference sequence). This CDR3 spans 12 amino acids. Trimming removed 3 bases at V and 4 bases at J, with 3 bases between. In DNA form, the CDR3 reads TGTGCCAGCAGTTTTCGCACCGGGGAGCTGTTTTTT. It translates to CASSFRTGELFF.

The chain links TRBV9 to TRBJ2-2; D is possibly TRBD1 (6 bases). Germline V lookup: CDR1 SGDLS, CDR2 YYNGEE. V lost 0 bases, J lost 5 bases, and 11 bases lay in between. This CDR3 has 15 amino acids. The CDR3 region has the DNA TGTGCCAGCAGCGTAGGGGGGCGACTTACCGGGGAGCTGTTTTTT. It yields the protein CASSVGGRLTGELFF.

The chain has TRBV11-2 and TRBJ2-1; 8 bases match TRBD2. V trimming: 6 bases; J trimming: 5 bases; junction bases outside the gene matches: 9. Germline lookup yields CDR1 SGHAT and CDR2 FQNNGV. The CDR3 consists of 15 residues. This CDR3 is CASSRSGGLNNEQFF. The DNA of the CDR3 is TGTGCCAGCAGTCGGAGCGGGGGACTTAACAATGAGCAGTTCTTC.

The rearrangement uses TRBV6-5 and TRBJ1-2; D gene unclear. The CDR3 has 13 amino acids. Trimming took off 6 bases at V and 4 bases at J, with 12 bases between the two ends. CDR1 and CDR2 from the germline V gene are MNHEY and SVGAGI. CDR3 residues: CASSAGQTYGYTF. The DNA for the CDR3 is TGTGCCAGCAGCGCCGGGCAGACCTATGGCTACACCTTC.

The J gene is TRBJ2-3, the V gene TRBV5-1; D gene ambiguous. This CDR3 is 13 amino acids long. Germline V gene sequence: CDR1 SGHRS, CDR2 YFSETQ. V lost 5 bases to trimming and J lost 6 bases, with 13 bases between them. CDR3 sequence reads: CASRFGFGDTQYF. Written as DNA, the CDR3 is TGCGCCAGCAGATTTGGGTTCGGGGATACGCAGTATTTT.

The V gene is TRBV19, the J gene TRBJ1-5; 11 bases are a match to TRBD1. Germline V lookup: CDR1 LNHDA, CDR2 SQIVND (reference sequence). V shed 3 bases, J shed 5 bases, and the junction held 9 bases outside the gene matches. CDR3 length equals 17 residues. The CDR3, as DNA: TGTGCCAGTAGTATCCCGGGGACAGGGGGACTCGATCAGCCCCAGCATTTT. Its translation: CASSIPGTGGLDQPQHF.

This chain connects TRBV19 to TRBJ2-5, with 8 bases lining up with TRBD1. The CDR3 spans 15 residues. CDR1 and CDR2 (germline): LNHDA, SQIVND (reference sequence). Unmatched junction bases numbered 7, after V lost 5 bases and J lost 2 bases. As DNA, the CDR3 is TGTGCCAGTAGTCCAAGGACAGGGCAACAAGAGACCCAGTACTTC. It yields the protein CASSPRTGQQETQYF.

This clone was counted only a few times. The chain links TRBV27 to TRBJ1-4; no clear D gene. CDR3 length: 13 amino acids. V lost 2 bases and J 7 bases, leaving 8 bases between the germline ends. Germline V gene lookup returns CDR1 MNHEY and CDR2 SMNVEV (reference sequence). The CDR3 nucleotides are TGTGCCAGCAGTTTAGGGGAGGGTGAAAAACTGTTTTTT. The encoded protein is CASSLGEGEKLFF.

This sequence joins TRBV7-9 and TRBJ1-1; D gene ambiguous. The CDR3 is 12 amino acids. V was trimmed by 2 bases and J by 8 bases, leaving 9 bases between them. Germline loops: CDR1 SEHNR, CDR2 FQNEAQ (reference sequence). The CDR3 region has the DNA TGTGCCAGCAGCTTATTGTACGGAGAAGCTTTCTTT. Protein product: CASSLLYGEAFF.

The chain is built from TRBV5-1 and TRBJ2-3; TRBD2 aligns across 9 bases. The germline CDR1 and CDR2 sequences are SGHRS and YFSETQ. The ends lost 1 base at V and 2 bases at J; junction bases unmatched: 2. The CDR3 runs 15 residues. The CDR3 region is CASSLIAGDTDTQYF. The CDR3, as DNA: TGCGCCAGCAGCTTGATAGCGGGAGACACAGATACGCAGTATTTT.

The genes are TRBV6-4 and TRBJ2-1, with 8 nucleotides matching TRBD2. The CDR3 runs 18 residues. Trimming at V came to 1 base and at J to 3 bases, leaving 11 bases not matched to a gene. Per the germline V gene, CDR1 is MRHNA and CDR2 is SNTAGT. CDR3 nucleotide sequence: TGTGCCAGCAGTGACTGGCCTAAGGGAGCGGGGGACTACAATGAGCAGTTCTTC. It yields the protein CASSDWPKGAGDYNEQFF.

In nucleotides, the CDR3 is TGTGCCTGGGGCTTGGGACAGGGGAATTCACCCCTCCACTTT. Translation gives CAWGLGQGNSPLHF. The chain uses TRBV30 and TRBJ1-6; TRBD1 matches at 10 bases. Germline lookup yields CDR1 GTSNPN and CDR2 SVGIG (reference sequence). V trimming: 5 bases; J trimming: 7 bases; junction bases outside the gene matches: 5. The CDR3 is 14 residues long.

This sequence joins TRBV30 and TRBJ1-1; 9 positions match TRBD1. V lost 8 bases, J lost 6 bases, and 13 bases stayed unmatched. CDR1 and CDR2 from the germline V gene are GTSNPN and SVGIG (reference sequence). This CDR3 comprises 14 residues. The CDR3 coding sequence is TGTGCCCGGGGATCAGGGACAGGGCTCGCTGAAGCTTTCTTT. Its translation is CARGSGTGLAEAFF.

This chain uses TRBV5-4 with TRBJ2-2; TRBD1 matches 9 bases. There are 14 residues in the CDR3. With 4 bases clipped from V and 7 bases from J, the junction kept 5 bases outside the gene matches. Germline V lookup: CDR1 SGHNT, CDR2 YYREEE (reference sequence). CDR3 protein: CASSVQGAVGELFF. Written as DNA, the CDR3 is TGTGCCAGCAGCGTACAGGGGGCTGTCGGGGAGCTGTTTTTT.

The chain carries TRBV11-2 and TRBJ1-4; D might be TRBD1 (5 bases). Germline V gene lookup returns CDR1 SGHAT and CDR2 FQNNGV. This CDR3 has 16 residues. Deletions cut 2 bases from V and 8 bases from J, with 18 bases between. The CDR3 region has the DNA TGTGCCAGCAGCTTACCTTTGTTCCAGGGTGAGGAAAAACTGTTTTTT. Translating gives CASSLPLFQGEEKLFF.

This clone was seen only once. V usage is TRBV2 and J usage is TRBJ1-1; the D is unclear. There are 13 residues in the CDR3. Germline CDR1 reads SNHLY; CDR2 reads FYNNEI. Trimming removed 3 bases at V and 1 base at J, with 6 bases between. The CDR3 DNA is TGTGCCAGCAGTGAGAAGGCGAACACTGAAGCTTTCTTT. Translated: CASSEKANTEAFF.

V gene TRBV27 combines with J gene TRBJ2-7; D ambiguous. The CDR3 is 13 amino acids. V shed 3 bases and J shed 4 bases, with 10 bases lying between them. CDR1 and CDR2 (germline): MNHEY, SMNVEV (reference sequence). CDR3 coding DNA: TGTGCCAGCAGTTTGAGCCCCCCATACGAGCAGTACTTC. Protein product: CASSLSPPYEQYF.

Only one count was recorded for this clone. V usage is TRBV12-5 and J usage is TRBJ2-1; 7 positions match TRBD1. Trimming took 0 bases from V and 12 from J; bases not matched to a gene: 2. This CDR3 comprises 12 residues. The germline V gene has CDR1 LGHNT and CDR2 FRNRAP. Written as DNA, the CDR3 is TGTGCTAGTGGTTTGGTAGCAGGGGGGCAGTTCTTC. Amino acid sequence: CASGLVAGGQFF.